This TCR beta chain derives from a study of post-analysis software for immune sequencing data. Study results and caveats: Batch-mates among the samples co-clustered strongly by F measure. A few TRBV segments occurring more often in patients than controls included TRBV5-6, TRBV5-1 and TRBV20-1.

Built from TCR beta cDNA, the libraries had unique molecular identifiers in them. cDNA molecules numbering some 500,000 came from approximately 1 to 10 million T cells. TCRdb redid the calling of the PCR reads with MiXCR, one entry per CDR3 protein. The sample yields roughly 540,000 distinct CDR3 sequences, around 34% seen once. The table lists this clonotype with a few counts. Its antigen is not identified. Germline V CDR1 and CDR2: MNHEY, SVGAGI. The V and J ends lost 4 bases and 6 bases, in that order; junction bases with no gene match: 11. The CDR3 has 16 residues. Sequencing used blood. The chain combines TRBV6-5 with TRBJ1-5; 8 bases fit TRBD1. The sequence derives from a girl under 18 with multiple sclerosis. The CDR3 coding sequence is TGTGCCAGCAGTTCCCGCCGACAGGGGAGGGTTCAGCCCCAGCATTTT. This gives the protein CASSSRRQGRVQPQHF.